The T cell receptor (beta chain) under discussion was sequenced for a study of early T cells in non-severe SARS-CoV-2 infection. Whole-study context: Alpha and beta chains were unpaired, from unsorted whole-blood bulk RNA. The study, taken as a whole, reports: VDJdb matches were skewed toward anti-spike CD8 T cell responses.

Germline loops: CDR1 SGHTA, CDR2 FQGNSA. The ends lost 5 bases at V and 5 bases at J; junction bases unmatched: 7. CDR3 size: 14 residues. Unique molecular identifiers were affixed to single, distinct cDNA molecules. TCRdb re-analysed the 5' RACE reads in MiXCR, keeping a single row per CDR3 protein. In the table there are 25,000 to 35,000 distinct CDR3 sequences, roughly 5.9% of which are singletons. This clonotype was observed many times. Its antigen is currently unknown. The sample taken for sequencing was whole blood. The rearrangement joins TRBV7-2 to TRBJ2-3, with 7 bases that match TRBD2. The clonotype comes from an adult who was a healthcare worker with PCR-confirmed SARS-CoV-2 infection or an uninfected control (not recorded which). DNA of the CDR3: TGTGCCAGCAGCGTCGGCGGGAGCCGAGATACGCAGTATTTT. Its protein product is CASSVGGSRDTQYF.